This TCR beta chain was profiled in a study of blood T cells in healthy people across ages. PCR was performed a second time for 7 to 11 cycles using a sample-barcoded 5' primer and a J-beta primer mix. TCRdb independently ran MiXCR on the 5' RACE reads; one entry per CDR3 protein. The sample has around 870,000 distinct CDR3 sequences, about 30% seen once; the top ten hold roughly 17%. The study, taken as a whole, reports: Strong correlation linked observed beta diversity and percent naive T cells.

With regard to this clonotype: What it recognizes is unknown.

CDR3 length: 15 amino acids. The germline CDR1 and CDR2 sequences are LGHDT and YNNKEL (reference sequence). Trimming left V 1 base short and J 6 bases short, with 15 bases between. The source is a woman aged 80 or older in good health. The sequenced material came from blood. This sequence joins TRBV3-1 and TRBJ1-1; D is unresolved. CDR3 region: CASSQAEGRLAEAFF. The CDR3 bases are TGTGCCAGCAGCCAAGCGGAGGGAAGATTGGCTGAAGCTTTCTTT.